This note documents a single T cell receptor (beta chain) sequence. Libraries were prepared by immunoSEQ multiplex PCR; TCRdb keeps only in-frame clonotypes and omits some of them. The data show some 150,000 clones, with about 85% seen just once and approximately 1.2% held by the top ten. These data are taken from a study of blood T cell repertoires in COVID-19. The CDR3 length is 16 residues. Germline V gene lookup returns CDR1 LGHDT and CDR2 YNNKEL (reference sequence). V was shortened by 0 bases and J by 1 base, with 12 bases between the two germline ends. The clonotype originates from a man aged 60-69 years who had recovered from COVID-19. Material: peripheral blood. The chain carries TRBV3-1 (or the pseudogene TRBV3-2) and TRBJ1-2, with no clear D. The CDR3 protein is CASSQDPGGLNYGYTF. The CDR3 DNA sequence: TGTGCCAGCAGCCAAGATCCGGGAGGGCTTAACTATGGCTACACCTTC.